These 20 T cell receptor beta chains originate from one sample sequenced in a study of blood T cell repertoires in COVID-19. Assay used: immunoSEQ multiplex PCR; TCRdb lists only in-frame clones, some missing. The sample lists about 67,000 clones, about 87% occurring once. Sequencing used peripheral blood. The source of these receptors is a man in his fifties with active COVID-19.

This chain connects TRBV10-3 to TRBJ1-5; D unresolved. V lost 0 bases, J lost 6 bases, and 3 bases lay in between. The CDR3 totals 12 residues. Per germline, CDR1 ENHRY and CDR2 SYGVKD. Here the CDR3 DNA reads TGTGCCATCAGTGAGTCCGGTCAGCCCCAGCATTTT. Protein sequence: CAISESGQPQHF.

The chain joins TRBV7-2 to TRBJ2-7; D is possibly TRBD2 (6 bases). This CDR3 spans 14 amino acids. The ends were cut back, 5 bases at V and 1 base at J, with 12 bases in the middle. Per the germline V gene, CDR1 is SGHTA and CDR2 is FQGNSA. The CDR3 loop reads CASSLRDFSYEQYF. The CDR3 DNA sequence: TGTGCCAGCAGCCTCCGGGACTTTTCCTACGAGCAGTACTTC.

This clone has a single count. V gene TRBV19 combines with J gene TRBJ1-2; 10 bases fit TRBD1. This CDR3 is built from 13 residues. Germline V gene data show CDR1 as LNHDA and CDR2 as SQIVND (reference sequence). Losses at the gene ends were 4 bases for V and 7 bases for J; bases not matched to a gene: 3. CDR3 residues: CASSRQGAIGYTF. The CDR3 bases are TGTGCCAGTAGTAGACAGGGGGCGATTGGCTACACCTTC.

This clone was seen once. The chain is built from TRBV4-2 and TRBJ1-1; D gene uncertain. The CDR3 has 15 amino acids. V was trimmed by 0 bases and J by 3 bases, leaving 11 bases between them. Per the germline V gene, CDR1 is LGHNA and CDR2 is YNFKEQ. The CDR3 DNA sequence: TGTGCCAGCAGCCAAGATTTCCGGGATGACACTGAAGCTTTCTTT. The encoded protein is CASSQDFRDDTEAFF.

The CDR3 sequence is CATSDLAGYNEQFF. The CDR3 DNA reads as TGTGCCACCAGTGATTTGGCAGGCTACAATGAGCAGTTCTTC. This chain joins TRBV24-1 and TRBJ2-1; D remains ambiguous. This CDR3 is 14 amino acids long. Germline lookup yields CDR1 KGHDR and CDR2 SFDVKD. Deletions cut 0 bases from V and 3 bases from J, with 5 bases between.

V usage is TRBV18 and J usage is TRBJ2-1; 8 nucleotides line up with TRBD2. The V gene end was trimmed by 1 base and the J gene end by 2 bases; junction bases not matched to a gene: 1. Germline CDR1 and CDR2: KGHSH and LQKENI. The CDR3 runs to 15 residues. The CDR3 coding sequence is TGTGCCAGCTCACCACAGGGACTAGCCTACAATGAGCAGTTCTTC. Protein: CASSPQGLAYNEQFF.

The rearrangement uses TRBV5-4 and TRBJ1-1, with 11 positions matching TRBD1. This CDR3 has 15 amino acids. CDR1 SGHNT and CDR2 YYREEE come from the germline V gene (reference sequence). The junction had 7 bases not matched to a gene; V was cut back by 3 bases and J by 6 bases. CDR3 region: CASSWDRGAGAEAFF. The CDR3 coding sequence is TGTGCCAGCAGCTGGGACAGGGGGGCAGGCGCTGAAGCTTTCTTT.

This sequence joins TRBV18 and TRBJ2-1; a weak D match, TRBD1 (6 bases). Germline V gene lookup returns CDR1 KGHSH and CDR2 LQKENI. The ends were cut back, 3 bases at V and 3 bases at J, with 9 bases in the middle. This CDR3 has 14 residues. CDR3 nucleotides: TGTGCCAGCTCACCGACGGACAGCTACAATGAGCAGTTCTTC. Encoded protein: CASSPTDSYNEQFF.

The chain is built from TRBV13 and TRBJ2-4; 12 positions agree with TRBD2. The CDR3 runs 17 residues. V lost 5 bases and J lost 1; bases outside the gene matches: 6. Germline lookup yields CDR1 PRHDT and CDR2 FYEKMQ (reference sequence). CDR3 amino acids: CASSLTSGRTAKNIQYF. CDR3 nucleotides: TGTGCCAGCAGCCTAACTAGCGGGAGGACCGCCAAAAACATTCAGTACTTC.

The rearrangement uses TRBV19 and TRBJ2-1; D not certain. V lost 3 bases to trimming and J lost 6 bases, with 9 bases between them. The CDR3 spans 13 residues. In germline, CDR1 is LNHDA, CDR2 SQIVND (reference sequence). The CDR3 sequence: CASSIGLSNEQFF. CDR3 DNA: TGTGCCAGTAGTATTGGTCTAAGCAATGAGCAGTTCTTC.

The chain recombines TRBV6-5 with TRBJ2-2; D is perhaps TRBD1 (6 bases). CDR1 is MNHEY, CDR2 SVGAGI, per germline. The CDR3 runs 15 residues. V dropped 5 bases and J dropped 3 bases, with 13 bases sitting between them. The DNA for the CDR3 is TGTGCCAGCAGTACGTCAGGGGTCTACACCGGGGAGCTGTTTTTT. It yields the protein CASSTSGVYTGELFF.

The sample holds a few counts of this clone. Possible read error: a much larger clone is one base away. The chain's CDR3 is CASSWTVTDTQYF. For the CDR3, the DNA is TGTGCCAGCAGTTGGACAGTCACAGATACGCAGTATTTT. The chain uses TRBV6-4 and TRBJ2-3, with a tentative D call TRBD1 (6 bases). The CDR3 has 13 residues. Trimming removed 5 bases at V and 2 bases at J, with 8 bases between. CDR1 is MRHNA, CDR2 SNTAGT, per germline.

The V gene is TRBV9, the J gene TRBJ2-5; the match to TRBD2 covers 9 bases. V shed 2 bases, J shed 5 bases, and the junction held 13 bases outside the gene matches. CDR1 is SGDLS, CDR2 YYNGEE, per germline. This CDR3 is built from 17 residues. The CDR3 DNA follows: TGTGCCAGCAGCGTGAGCGGCGCGGGGGGGCTTTGGGAGACCCAGTACTTC. Its translation: CASSVSGAGGLWETQYF.

This clone has just one count. The genes are TRBV7-2 and TRBJ2-1, with D hard to call. Germline assignment: CDR1 SGHTA and CDR2 FQGNSA. The CDR3 is 15 residues long. V dropped 3 bases and J dropped 0 bases, with 9 bases sitting between them. The CDR3 DNA is TGTGCCAGCAGCTTCCGAGCGAACTCCTACAATGAGCAGTTCTTC. Residues: CASSFRANSYNEQFF.

The chain recombines TRBV29-1 with TRBJ2-7; 9 bases are shared with TRBD1. This CDR3 is built from 14 residues. Germline loops: CDR1 SQVTM, CDR2 ANQGSEA. V shed 4 bases, J shed 4 bases, and the junction held 8 bases outside the gene matches. CDR3 loop: CSVGPGQGLYEQYF. As DNA, the CDR3 is TGCAGCGTTGGGCCGGGACAGGGATTATACGAGCAGTACTTC.

This rearrangement joins TRBV4-2 to TRBJ1-4, with D tentatively TRBD1 (6 bases). From germline, CDR1 is LGHNA and CDR2 YNFKEQ. The CDR3 sequence is 18 residues long. The V end was cut by 0 bases, the J end by 7 bases, with 21 bases between. In nucleotides, the CDR3 is TGTGCCAGCAGCCAAGATGATCTCGGGAGGGGAGGGGGTGAAAAACTGTTTTTT. It specifies CASSQDDLGRGGGEKLFF.

This chain joins TRBV24-1 and TRBJ2-1; TRBD1 matches 11 bases. Germline lookup yields CDR1 KGHDR and CDR2 SFDVKD. Losses at the gene ends were 4 bases for V and 6 bases for J; bases not matched to a gene: 7. The CDR3 is 16 residues long. CDR3 protein: CATSDPDRGLVNEQFF. In nucleotides, the CDR3 is TGTGCCACCAGTGACCCGGACAGGGGGCTTGTCAATGAGCAGTTCTTC.

V and J are TRBV11-3 and TRBJ2-1; D might be TRBD2 (7 bases). V gave up 0 bases and J gave up 3 bases, with 9 bases separating them. The CDR3 is 15 amino acids. Germline CDR1 is SGHNT and CDR2 is YENEEA. The CDR3 DNA reads as TGTGCCAGCAGCTTAGAGGGGGGGCTCTACAATGAGCAGTTCTTC. Protein sequence: CASSLEGGLYNEQFF.

This rearrangement joins TRBV4-2 to TRBJ2-1; no clear D. The V gene lost 0 bases and the J gene lost 9 bases, with 12 bases spanning the gap. Germline CDR1 is LGHNA and CDR2 is YNFKEQ. CDR3 length: 14 amino acids. The CDR3 DNA sequence: TGTGCCAGCAGCCAAGATGCCATCTCGGGTGAGCAGTTCTTC. It specifies CASSQDAISGEQFF.

This clone was observed a single time. This chain links TRBV9 with TRBJ1-6; D not certain. Germline CDR1 SGDLS, CDR2 YYNGEE. V was clipped by 3 bases and J by 5 bases, with 9 bases between them. The CDR3 consists of 14 residues. CDR3 coding DNA: TGTGCCAGCAGCGCGGACGGGAATAATTCACCCCTCCACTTT. Translation: CASSADGNNSPLHF.